The clone carrying this T cell receptor (beta chain) was observed once. The target antigen is unknown. The germline V gene encodes CDR1 SQVTM and CDR2 ANQGSEA. CDR3 length equals 13 residues. V was pared by 3 bases and J by 2 bases, with 1 base of the junction left unmatched. The sample originates from a study of cytomegalovirus exposure and HLA in healthy donors. About the study: Later, an analysis reported that the roughly 120 validation repertoires had used the same platform as the 500 to 800 first-cohort repertoires.

TCRdb keeps only in-frame clones here, not all; method: immunoSEQ multiplex PCR. Found here are some 320,000 clones, roughly 87% of them singletons; the top ten hold roughly 1.1%. Findings of the study overall: In vitro experiments confirmed that a few CMV-associated chains were specific for CMV antigens.

The chain carries TRBV29-1 and TRBJ2-1; 7 nucleotides agree with TRBD2. Sequenced input: PBMCs. This sequence originates from a woman under 40 in good health and CMV-seropositive. The DNA for the CDR3 is TGCAGCGTTGAGGGAGGGACCTACAATGAGCAGTTCTTC. Translation gives CSVEGGTYNEQFF.